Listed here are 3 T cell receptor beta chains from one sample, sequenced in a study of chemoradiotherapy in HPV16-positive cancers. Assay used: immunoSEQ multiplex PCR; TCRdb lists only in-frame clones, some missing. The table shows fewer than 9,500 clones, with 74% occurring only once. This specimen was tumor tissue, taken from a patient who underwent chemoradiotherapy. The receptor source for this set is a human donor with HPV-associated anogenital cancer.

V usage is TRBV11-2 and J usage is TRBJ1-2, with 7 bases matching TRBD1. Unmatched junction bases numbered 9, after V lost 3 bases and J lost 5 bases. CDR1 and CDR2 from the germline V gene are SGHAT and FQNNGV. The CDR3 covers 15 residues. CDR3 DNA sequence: TGTGCCAGCAGCTTCAACCCCCCGGGACAGTATGGCTACACCTTC. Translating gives CASSFNPPGQYGYTF.

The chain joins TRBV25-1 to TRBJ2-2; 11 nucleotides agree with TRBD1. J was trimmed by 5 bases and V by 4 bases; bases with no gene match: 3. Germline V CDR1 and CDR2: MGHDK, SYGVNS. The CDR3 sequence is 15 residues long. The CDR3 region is CASSGGQGATGELFF. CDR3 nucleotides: TGTGCCAGCAGTGGAGGACAGGGGGCGACCGGGGAGCTGTTTTTT. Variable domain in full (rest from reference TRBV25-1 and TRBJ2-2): EADIYQTPRYLVIGTGKKITLECSQTMGHDKMYWYQQDPGMELHLIHYSYGVNSTEKGDLSSESTVSRIRTEHFPLTLESARPSHTSQYLCASSGGQGATGELFFGEGSRLTVL.

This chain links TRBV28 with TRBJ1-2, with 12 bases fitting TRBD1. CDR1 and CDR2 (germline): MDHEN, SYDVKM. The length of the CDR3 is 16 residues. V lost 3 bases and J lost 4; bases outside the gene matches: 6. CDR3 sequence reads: CASSLIWGQGAYGYTF. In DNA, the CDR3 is TGTGCCAGCAGTTTGATTTGGGGACAGGGGGCCTATGGCTACACCTTC.